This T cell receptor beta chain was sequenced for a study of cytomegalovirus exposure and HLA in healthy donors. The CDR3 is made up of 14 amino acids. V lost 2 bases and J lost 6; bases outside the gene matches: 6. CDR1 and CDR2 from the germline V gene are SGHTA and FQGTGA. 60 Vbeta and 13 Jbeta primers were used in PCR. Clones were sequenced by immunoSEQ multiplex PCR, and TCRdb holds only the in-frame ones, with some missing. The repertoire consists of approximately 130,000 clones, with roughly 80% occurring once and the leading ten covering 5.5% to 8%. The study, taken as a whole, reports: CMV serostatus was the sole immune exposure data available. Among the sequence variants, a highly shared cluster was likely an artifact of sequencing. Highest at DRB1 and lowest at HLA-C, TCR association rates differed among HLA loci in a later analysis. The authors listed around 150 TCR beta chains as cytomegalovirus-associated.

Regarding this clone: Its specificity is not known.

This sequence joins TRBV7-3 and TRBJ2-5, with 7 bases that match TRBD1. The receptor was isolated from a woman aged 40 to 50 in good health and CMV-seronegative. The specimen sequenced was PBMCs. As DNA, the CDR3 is TGTGCCAGCAGCTTAGGGACAGTGGTTAAGACCCAGTACTTC. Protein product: CASSLGTVVKTQYF.